A selection of T cell receptor beta chains follows, all from one sample in a study of T cell responses to AZD1222 COVID-19 vaccine. Data came from immunoSEQ multiplex PCR; TCRdb stores just in-frame clones and leaves some out. The table records 150,000 or so clones, 80% to 95% of them present only once. This specimen consisted of peripheral blood, obtained 28 days after the second AZD1222 dose. The receptor source for this set is an adult who received the AZD1222 COVID-19 vaccine. Each CDR3 is given with its conserved first and last residue. Fields, in order: D gene, V gene, clone size, J gene, CDR3 DNA, CDR3 protein. The D gene is left open where the match is weak. A row's size may be missing; if present it is once, few, many or a size class.

D: -
V: TRBV6-2/TRBV6-3
size: few
J: TRBJ2-7
DNA: TGTGCCAGCAGTTACCTCGGGACTTATTACGAGCAGTACTTC
CDR3: CASSYLGTYYEQYF

D: -
V: TRBV27
size: -
J: TRBJ2-6
DNA: TGTGCCAGCAGTCGAGGACACTCTGGGGCCAACGTCCTGACTTTC
CDR3: CASSRGHSGANVLTF

D: -
V: TRBV24-1
size: -
J: TRBJ2-1
DNA: TGTGCCACCAGGATAAGAGGGAGAGGGGACAATGAGCAGTTCTTC
CDR3: CATRIRGRGDNEQFF

D: TRBD1
V: TRBV14
size: -
J: TRBJ1-5
DNA: TGTGCCAGCAGCCAAACAGGGGAAGAGGGCGTATATAGCAATCAGCCCCAGCATTTT
CDR3: CASSQTGEEGVYSNQPQHF

D: TRBD1
V: TRBV28
size: once
J: TRBJ1-2
DNA: TGTGCCAGCAGTTGGGGGGGACAGTCCCTCTATGGCTACACCTTC
CDR3: CASSWGGQSLYGYTF

D: TRBD1
V: TRBV7-9
size: -
J: TRBJ2-3
DNA: TGTGCCAGCCTCCCCCCAGACAGGGCTAGCACAGATACGCAGTATTTT
CDR3: CASLPPDRASTDTQYF

D: TRBD2
V: TRBV24-1
size: -
J: TRBJ2-1
DNA: TGTGCCACCAGTGATTCGGGGACTAGCGGGAGAATGAGGGACAATGAGCAGTTCTTC
CDR3: CATSDSGTSGRMRDNEQFF

D: -
V: TRBV7-7
size: -
J: TRBJ2-3
DNA: TGTGCCAGCAGCCCCCCGGGCACAGATACGCAGTATTTT
CDR3: CASSPPGTDTQYF

D: -
V: TRBV14
size: -
J: TRBJ1-6
DNA: TGTGCCAGCAGCCAAGGGGGCAGGAATAATTCACCCCTCCACTTT
CDR3: CASSQGGRNNSPLHF

D: TRBD2
V: TRBV7-9
size: -
J: TRBJ2-3
DNA: TGTGCCAGCAGCTCGGGACTAGCGGGAAGTGGGGGCACAGATACGCAGTATTTT
CDR3: CASSSGLAGSGGTDTQYF

D: -
V: TRBV28
size: -
J: TRBJ1-2
DNA: TGTGCCAGCAGTTACCGCAGGGGCGGCTACACCTTC
CDR3: CASSYRRGGYTF

D: -
V: TRBV29-1
size: -
J: TRBJ2-3
DNA: TGCAGCGTTACCAGCACAGATACGCAGTATTTT
CDR3: CSVTSTDTQYF

D: -
V: TRBV15
size: -
J: TRBJ1-4
DNA: TGTGCCACCAGCAGGGGGAGCGTTGGCGAAAAACTGTTTTTT
CDR3: CATSRGSVGEKLFF

D: -
V: TRBV4-2
size: -
J: TRBJ1-1
DNA: TGTGCCAGCAGCCAAGGAGTGCGGGGCACTGAAGCTTTCTTT
CDR3: CASSQGVRGTEAFF

D: TRBD2
V: TRBV19
size: -
J: TRBJ2-1
DNA: TGTGCCAGTAGTTCCGGGGGGGTACGGGCACGGGAGCAGTTCTTC
CDR3: CASSSGGVRAREQFF

D: TRBD1
V: TRBV19
size: -
J: TRBJ2-5
DNA: TGTGCCAGTAGTAAGGGACAGGGTCGGCAAGAGACCCAGTACTTC
CDR3: CASSKGQGRQETQYF

D: -
V: TRBV3-1/TRBV3-2
size: -
J: TRBJ1-1
DNA: TGTGCCAGCAGCCAAGACCCAGGGCTTGTAGCTTTCTTT
CDR3: CASSQDPGLVAFF

D: -
V: TRBV2
size: -
J: TRBJ2-7
DNA: TGTGCCAGCAGGGTTAGGGACCGAGACTACGAGCAGTACTTC
CDR3: CASRVRDRDYEQYF

D: TRBD1
V: TRBV7-8
size: few
J: TRBJ2-2
DNA: TGTGCCAGCAGCCCGGCAGGGGGCCTCGGGGAGCTGTTTTTT
CDR3: CASSPAGGLGELFF

D: -
V: TRBV6-6
size: -
J: TRBJ1-1
DNA: TGTGCCAGCAGTCACAAGAACACTGAAGCTTTCTTT
CDR3: CASSHKNTEAFF

D: TRBD1
V: TRBV10-3
size: -
J: TRBJ1-3
DNA: TGTGCCATCAGCGCCGGGACAGGGGTATCTGGAAACACCATATATTTT
CDR3: CAISAGTGVSGNTIYF